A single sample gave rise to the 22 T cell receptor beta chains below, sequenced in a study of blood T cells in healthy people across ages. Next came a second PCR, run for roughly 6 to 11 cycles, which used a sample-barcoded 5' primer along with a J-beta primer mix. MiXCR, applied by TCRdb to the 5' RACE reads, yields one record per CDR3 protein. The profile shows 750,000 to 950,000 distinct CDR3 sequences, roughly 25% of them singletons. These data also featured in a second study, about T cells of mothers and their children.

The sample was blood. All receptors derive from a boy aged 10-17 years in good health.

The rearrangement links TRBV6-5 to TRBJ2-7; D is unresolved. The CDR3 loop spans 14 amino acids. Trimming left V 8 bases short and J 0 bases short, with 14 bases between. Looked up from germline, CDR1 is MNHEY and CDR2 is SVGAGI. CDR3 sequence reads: CASGLALGSYEQYF. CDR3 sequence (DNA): TGTGCCAGCGGGCTGGCCTTGGGCTCCTACGAGCAGTACTTC.

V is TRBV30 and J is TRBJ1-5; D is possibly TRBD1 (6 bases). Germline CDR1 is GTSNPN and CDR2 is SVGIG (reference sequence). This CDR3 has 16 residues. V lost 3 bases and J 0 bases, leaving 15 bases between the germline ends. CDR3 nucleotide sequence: TGTGCCTGGAGCCCCACAGGGATGTATAGCAATCAGCCCCAGCATTTT. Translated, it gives CAWSPTGMYSNQPQHF.

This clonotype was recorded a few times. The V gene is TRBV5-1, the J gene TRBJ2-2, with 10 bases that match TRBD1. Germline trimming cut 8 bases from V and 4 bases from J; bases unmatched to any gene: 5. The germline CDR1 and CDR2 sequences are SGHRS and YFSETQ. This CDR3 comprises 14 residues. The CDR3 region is CASHWDRGTGELFF. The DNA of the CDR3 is TGCGCCAGTCATTGGGACAGGGGCACCGGGGAGCTGTTTTTT.

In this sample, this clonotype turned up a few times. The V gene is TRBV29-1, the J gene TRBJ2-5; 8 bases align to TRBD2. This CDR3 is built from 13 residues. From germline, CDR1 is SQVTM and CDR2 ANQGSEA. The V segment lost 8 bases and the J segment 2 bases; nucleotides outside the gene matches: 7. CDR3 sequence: CSSNGRAQETQYF. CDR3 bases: TGCAGCTCCAACGGGAGGGCACAAGAGACCCAGTACTTC.

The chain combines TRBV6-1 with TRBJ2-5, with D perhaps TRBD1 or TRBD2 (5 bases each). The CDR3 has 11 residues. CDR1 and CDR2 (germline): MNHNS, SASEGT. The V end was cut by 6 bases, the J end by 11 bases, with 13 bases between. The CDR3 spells CASRNRGEQYF. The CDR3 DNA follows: TGTGCCAGCAGAAATAGGGGAGAGCAGTACTTC.

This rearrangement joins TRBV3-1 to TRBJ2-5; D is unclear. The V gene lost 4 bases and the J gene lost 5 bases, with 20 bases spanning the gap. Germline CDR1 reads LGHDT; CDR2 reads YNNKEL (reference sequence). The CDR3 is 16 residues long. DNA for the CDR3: TGTGCCAGCAGCCTTATAAAGGGCCGGCCGCGGGAGACCCAGTACTTC. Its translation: CASSLIKGRPRETQYF.

The CDR3 reads CASRDGDFQYF. In nucleotides, the CDR3 is TGTGCCAGCAGGGATGGGGATTTCCAGTACTTC. The gene calls are TRBV6-5 and TRBJ2-5; D not certain. The germline V and J ends were trimmed by 6 bases and 10 bases, with 12 bases remaining between them. The CDR3 loop spans 11 amino acids. Germline lookup yields CDR1 MNHEY and CDR2 SVGAGI.

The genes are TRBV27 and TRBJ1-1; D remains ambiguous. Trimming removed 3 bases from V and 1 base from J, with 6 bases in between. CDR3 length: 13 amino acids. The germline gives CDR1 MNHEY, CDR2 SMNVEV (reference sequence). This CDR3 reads CASSFTRNTEAFF. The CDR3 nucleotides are TGTGCCAGCAGTTTTACGAGGAACACTGAAGCTTTCTTT.

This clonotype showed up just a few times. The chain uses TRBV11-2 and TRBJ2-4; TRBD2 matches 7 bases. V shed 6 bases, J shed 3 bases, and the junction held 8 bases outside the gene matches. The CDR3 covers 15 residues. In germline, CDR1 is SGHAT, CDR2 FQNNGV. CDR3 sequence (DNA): TGTGCCAGCAGGCGGGGACTACCAGGCAAAAACATTCAGTACTTC. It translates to CASRRGLPGKNIQYF.

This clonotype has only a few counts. The CDR3 DNA reads as TGTGCCAGCAGTTACTCTGCGATGGGCTATGGCTACACCTTC. Protein product: CASSYSAMGYGYTF. J is TRBJ1-2 and V is TRBV6-5; D gene ambiguous. The CDR3 extends over 14 amino acids. V was cut by 0 bases and J by 4 bases, with 9 bases left in between. Germline-derived CDR1 and CDR2 are MNHEY and SVGAGI.

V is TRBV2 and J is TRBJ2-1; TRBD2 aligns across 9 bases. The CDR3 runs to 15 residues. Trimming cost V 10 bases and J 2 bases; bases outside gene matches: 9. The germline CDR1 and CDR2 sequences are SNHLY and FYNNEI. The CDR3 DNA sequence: TGTGCCATTTCAACCCCTAGCGGGGCCTACAATGAGCAGTTCTTC. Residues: CAISTPSGAYNEQFF.

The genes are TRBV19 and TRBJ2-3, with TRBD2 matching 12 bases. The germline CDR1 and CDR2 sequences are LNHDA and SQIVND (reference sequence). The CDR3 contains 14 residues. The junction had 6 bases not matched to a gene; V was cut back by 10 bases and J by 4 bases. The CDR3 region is CATRLAGAPDTQYF. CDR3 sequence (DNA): TGTGCCACCCGACTAGCGGGGGCCCCAGATACGCAGTATTTT.

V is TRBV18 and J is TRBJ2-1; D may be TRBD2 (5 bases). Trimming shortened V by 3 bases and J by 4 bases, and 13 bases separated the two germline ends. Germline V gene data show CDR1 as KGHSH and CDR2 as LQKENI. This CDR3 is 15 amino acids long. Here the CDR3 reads CASSPGDSAYNEQFF. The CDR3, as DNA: TGTGCCAGCTCACCGGGAGATTCCGCTTACAATGAGCAGTTCTTC.

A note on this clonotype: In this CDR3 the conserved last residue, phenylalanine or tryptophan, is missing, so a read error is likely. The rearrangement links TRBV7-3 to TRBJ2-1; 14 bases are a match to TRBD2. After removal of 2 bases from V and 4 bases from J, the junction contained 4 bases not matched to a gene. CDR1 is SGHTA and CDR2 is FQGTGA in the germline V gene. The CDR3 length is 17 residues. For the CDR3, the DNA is TGTGCCAGCAGCTTACGTGGACTAGCGGGGGGTTACAATGAGCAGTTCCTC. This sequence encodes CASSLRGLAGGYNEQFL.

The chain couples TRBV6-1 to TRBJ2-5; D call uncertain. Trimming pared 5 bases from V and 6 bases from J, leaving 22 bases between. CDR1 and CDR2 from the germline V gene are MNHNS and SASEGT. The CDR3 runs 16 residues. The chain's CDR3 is CASSRTEALSAKTQYF. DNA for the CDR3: TGTGCCAGCAGTCGAACCGAGGCGCTCTCAGCGAAGACCCAGTACTTC.

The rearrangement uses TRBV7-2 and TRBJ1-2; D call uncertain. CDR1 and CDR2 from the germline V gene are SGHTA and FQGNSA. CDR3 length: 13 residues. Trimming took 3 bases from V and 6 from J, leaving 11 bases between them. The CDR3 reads CASSLRRRNGYTF. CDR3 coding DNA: TGTGCCAGCAGCTTGCGAAGGAGGAATGGCTACACCTTC.

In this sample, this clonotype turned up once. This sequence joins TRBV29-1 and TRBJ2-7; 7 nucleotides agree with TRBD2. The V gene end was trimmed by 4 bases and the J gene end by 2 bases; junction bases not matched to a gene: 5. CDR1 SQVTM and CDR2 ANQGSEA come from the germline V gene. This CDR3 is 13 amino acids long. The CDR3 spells CSVGGGITYEQYF. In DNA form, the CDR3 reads TGCAGCGTTGGCGGGGGTATCACCTACGAGCAGTACTTC.

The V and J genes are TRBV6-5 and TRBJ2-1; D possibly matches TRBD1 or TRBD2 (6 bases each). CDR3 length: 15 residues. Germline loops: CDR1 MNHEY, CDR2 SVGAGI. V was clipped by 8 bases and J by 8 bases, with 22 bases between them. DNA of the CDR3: TGTGCCAGCCAATCGGGGGCCTGGGCACAGCATGAGCAGTTCTTC. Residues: CASQSGAWAQHEQFF.

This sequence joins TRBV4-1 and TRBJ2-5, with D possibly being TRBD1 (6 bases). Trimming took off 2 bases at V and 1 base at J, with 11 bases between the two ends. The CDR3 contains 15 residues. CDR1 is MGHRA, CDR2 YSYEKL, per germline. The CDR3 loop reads CASSQQGQRQETQYF. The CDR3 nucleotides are TGCGCCAGCAGCCAACAAGGACAGCGCCAAGAGACCCAGTACTTC.

CDR3 nucleotides: TGTGCCAGCAGCACGCAGAAGAATGAGCAGTTCTTC. Translation gives CASSTQKNEQFF. The chain joins TRBV13 to TRBJ2-7; D remains ambiguous. The tail of the sequence fits TRBJ2-1 better, so the J call may be wrong. In germline, CDR1 is PRHDT, CDR2 FYEKMQ (reference sequence). This CDR3 spans 12 amino acids.

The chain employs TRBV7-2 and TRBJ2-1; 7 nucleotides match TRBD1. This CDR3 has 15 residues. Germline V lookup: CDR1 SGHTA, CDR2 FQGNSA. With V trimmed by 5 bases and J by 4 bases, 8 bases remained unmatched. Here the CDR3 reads CASSRDRDSYNEQFF. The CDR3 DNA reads TGTGCCAGCAGCCGTGACCGGGACAGTTACAATGAGCAGTTCTTC.

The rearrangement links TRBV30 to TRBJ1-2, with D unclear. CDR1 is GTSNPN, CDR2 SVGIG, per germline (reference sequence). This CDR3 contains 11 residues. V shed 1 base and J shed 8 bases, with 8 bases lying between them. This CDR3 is CAWSETWGYTF. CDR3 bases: TGTGCCTGGAGTGAAACATGGGGCTACACCTTC. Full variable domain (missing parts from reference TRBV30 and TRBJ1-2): SQTIHQWPATLVQPVGSPLSLECTVEGTSNPNLYWYRQAAGRGLQLLFYSVGIGQISSEVPQNLSASRPQDRQFILSSKKLLLSDSGFYLCAWSETWGYTFGSGTRLTVV.